One sample yielded the 7 T cell receptor beta chains listed below, sequenced in a study of shared clonotypes between healthy human individuals. The table came from immunoSEQ multiplex PCR; TCRdb's copy has only in-frame clones and leaves some out. The data show approximately 120,000 clones, with 68% seen just once and 24% held by the top ten. Sequencing was carried out using memory CD8+ T cells sorted from blood. Subset indicated: CD45RO+ cells pooled with CCR7-negative TemRA cells. The receptors were sampled from a woman aged 25 to 39 in good health.

There are many counts of this clone. The J gene is TRBJ2-2, the V gene TRBV6-4; D not resolved. The CDR3 is 16 residues long. Germline CDR1 and CDR2: MRHNA and SNTAGT. V lost 2 bases and J lost 2, with 12 bases in between. CDR3 region: CASSDDRTGNTGELFF. Written as DNA, the CDR3 is TGTGCCAGCAGTGACGATAGGACGGGCAACACCGGGGAGCTGTTTTTT.

This clone was seen more than once but under ten times. The same CDR3 also results from other DNA sequences found in this sample. The chain has TRBV9 and TRBJ2-3; D not certain. Germline V lookup: CDR1 SGDLS, CDR2 YYNGEE. V was cut by 0 bases and J by 0 bases, with 5 bases left in between. This CDR3 has 14 residues. The CDR3 sequence is CASSVGGSTDTQYF. The CDR3 DNA is TGTGCCAGCAGCGTAGGAGGTAGCACAGATACGCAGTATTTT.

The chain combines TRBV15 with TRBJ2-3, with 11 bases lining up with TRBD2. V shed 11 bases, J shed 3 bases, and the junction held 7 bases outside the gene matches. The germline V gene has CDR1 LNHNV and CDR2 YYDKDF (reference sequence). The CDR3 runs 14 residues. Here the CDR3 reads CAAKGLAETDTQYF. CDR3 sequence (DNA): TGTGCCGCCAAGGGACTAGCGGAGACAGATACGCAGTATTTT. Supplemented by reference TRBV15 and TRBJ2-3, the full variable domain reads DAMVIQNPRYQVTQFGKPVTLSCSQTLNHNVMYWYQQKSSQAPKLLFHYYDKDFNNEADTPDNFQSRRPNTSFCFLDIRSPGLGDTAMYLCAAKGLAETDTQYFGPGTRLTVL.

The rearrangement joins TRBV4-1 to TRBJ1-5; D is ambiguous. The CDR3 has 18 residues. Germline V gives CDR1 MGHRA, CDR2 YSYEKL. The V end lost 0 bases, the J end lost 6 bases, and 21 bases lay between the germline ends. CDR3 bases: TGCGCCAGCAGCCAAGATCGCGAGTTGGTTAGGGCAGGTCAGCCCCAGCATTTT. It is translated as CASSQDRELVRAGQPQHF.

This clone appeared a few times. The V call is TRBV15, the J call TRBJ2-1, with D possibly matching TRBD1 (6 bases). V shed 5 bases and J shed 14 bases, with 19 bases lying between them. The CDR3 contains 13 residues. CDR1 LNHNV and CDR2 YYDKDF come from the germline V gene (reference sequence). CDR3 sequence reads: CATSGRRQEPEFF. The CDR3 DNA reads TGTGCCACCAGCGGACGTCGACAGGAACCGGAGTTCTTC.

The gene calls are TRBV15 and TRBJ2-5; 7 nucleotides line up with TRBD1. From germline, CDR1 is LNHNV and CDR2 YYDKDF (reference sequence). Trimming cost V 5 bases and J 2 bases; bases outside gene matches: 5. This CDR3 spans 14 amino acids. The CDR3 sequence: CATSHRGWQETQYF. The CDR3 DNA is TGTGCCACCAGCCACAGGGGATGGCAAGAGACCCAGTACTTC.

This clone turned up a few times. The V and J genes are TRBV30 and TRBJ2-2; 8 nucleotides align to TRBD1. Per germline, CDR1 GTSNPN and CDR2 SVGIG (reference sequence). The CDR3 consists of 15 residues. The junction had 5 bases not matched to a gene; V was cut back by 0 bases and J by 5 bases. This CDR3 reads CAWSVQGADTGELFF. DNA of the CDR3: TGTGCCTGGAGTGTTCAGGGGGCAGATACCGGGGAGCTGTTTTTT.